This entry is about one TCR beta chain. The data stem from a study of blood T cell repertoires in COVID-19. The repertoire was sequenced with immunoSEQ multiplex PCR; TCRdb's copy has only in-frame clones and lacks some. The profile covers more than 150,000 clones, with 70% to 80% appearing a single time and approximately 14% taken by the ten largest. Germline-derived CDR1 and CDR2 are SNHLY and FYNNEI. The CDR3 runs to 14 residues. Trimming removed 7 bases from V and 6 bases from J; junction bases left unmatched: 8. This sequence was found in a man aged 60 to 75 who had been exposed to COVID-19. The chain links TRBV2 to TRBJ2-1, with 8 bases identical to TRBD2. Source material: PBMCs or T cells enriched from blood (not recorded which). The CDR3, as DNA: TGTGCCAGCAAGGTTAACGGGAGGGCCAATGAGCAGTTCTTC. This translates into CASKVNGRANEQFF.